A single sample gave rise to the 5 T cell receptor beta chains below, sequenced in a study of identical twins. TCRdb re-derived calls from the 5' RACE reads in MiXCR, one entry per CDR3 protein. Seen here are 550,000 to 800,000 distinct CDR3 sequences, under 8.5% observed once, and the top ten hold roughly 1.6%. Another study also made use of these data, one on yellow fever vaccine responses in identical twins.

Sequenced: PBMCs. Receptors originate from a woman aged 18-35 years in good health.

This clonotype has a count of ten or more. The chain is built from TRBV5-6 and TRBJ2-5; unclear D gene. Germline lookup yields CDR1 SGHDT and CDR2 YYEEEE. The CDR3 sequence is 14 residues long. Trimming left V 1 base short and J 1 base short, with 8 bases between. CDR3 bases: TGTGCCAGCAGCTTGTTCCTAACCCAAGAGACCCAGTACTTC. It encodes CASSLFLTQETQYF.

This clonotype was counted only a few times. The rearrangement joins TRBV27 to TRBJ2-3; D remains unclear. From germline, CDR1 is MNHEY and CDR2 SMNVEV (reference sequence). This CDR3 spans 13 amino acids. V lost 2 bases and J lost 7, with 10 bases in between. The CDR3: CASSLEVGYTQYF. The CDR3 nucleotides are TGTGCCAGCAGTTTAGAAGTCGGGTATACGCAGTATTTT.

The chain links TRBV4-1 to TRBJ2-1, with D uncertain. The CDR3 length is 13 residues. V shed 2 bases and J shed 8 bases, with 10 bases lying between them. Per germline, CDR1 MGHRA and CDR2 YSYEKL. For the CDR3, the DNA is TGCGCCAGCAGCCAAAGAGCTCAGTATGAGCAGTTCTTC. Its protein is CASSQRAQYEQFF.

V usage is TRBV15 and J usage is TRBJ2-1; 8 positions agree with TRBD2. The CDR3 has 15 residues. CDR1 and CDR2 (germline): LNHNV, YYDKDF (reference sequence). V gave up 6 bases and J gave up 0 bases; unmatched junction bases: 4. The CDR3 is CATSRLASSYNEQFF. In DNA form, the CDR3 reads TGTGCCACCAGTCGACTAGCGAGCTCCTACAATGAGCAGTTCTTC.

This clonotype was recorded at least ten times. The rearrangement uses TRBV5-1 and TRBJ1-1; D is unclear. Germline-derived CDR1 and CDR2 are SGHRS and YFSETQ. V was clipped by 4 bases and J by 0 bases, with 13 bases between them. The CDR3 has 15 amino acids. This CDR3 reads CASSRPDGMNTEAFF. The CDR3 nucleotides are TGCGCCAGCAGCCGACCAGACGGCATGAACACTGAAGCTTTCTTT.